This T cell receptor beta chain was documented in a study of tumor-infiltrating lymphocytes in primary liver carcinoma. Study results and caveats: Tumor region pairs showed greater overlap than either tumor-adjacent or tumor-blood pairs did. Tumor specimens were characterized by a significantly higher top-250-clone fraction than blood (p = 0.039).

Germline CDR1 is LGHNA and CDR2 is YNFKEQ. This CDR3 is built from 14 residues. A constant-region primer primed TCR beta cDNA synthesis from about 0.55 ug of total RNA. Libraries covering TCR beta were generated through three nested multiplex PCR rounds (using a slightly modified ARM-PCR). The opening two PCR rounds, 10 cycles each, paired TRBV1-TRBV30 forward primers with a C-beta reverse primer. TCRdb itself ran the multiplex PCR reads through MiXCR, one entry per CDR3 protein. The table lists about 74,000 distinct CDR3 sequences, roughly three quarters of them singletons. Co-extraction yielded RNA and DNA from around 20-30 mg of unsorted bulk tissue. Of note for this clonotype: Its target is unknown.

Sequencing was carried out using liver tumor tissue from sampling region 4. Indicated subset: tumor region T4, right-lateral pole. The chain joins TRBV4-2 to TRBJ2-3; D ambiguous. The source is a middle-aged man with primary liver carcinoma and hepatitis B virus infection. The CDR3 protein is CVSSQAPLADTQYF. The CDR3, as DNA: TGTGTCAGTAGCCAAGCTCCTCTGGCAGATACGCAGTATTTT.